This T cell receptor beta chain comes out of a study of shared clonotypes between healthy human individuals. The study separated CD4+ cells into CD45RA+ naive and CD45RA-negative memory subsets. The CDR3 has 20 residues. Germline CDR1 is MNHNS and CDR2 is SASEGT. V lost 3 bases, J lost 2 bases, and 29 bases lay in between. The repertoire was sequenced with immunoSEQ multiplex PCR; TCRdb's copy has only in-frame clones and lacks some. The sample includes fewer than 400,000 clones, about 74% of them seen just once. The TCR comes from a man between 25 and 39 years old in good health. Material for sequencing was memory CD4+ T cells sorted from blood. The sample's subset: CD45RA-negative fraction. The V call is TRBV6-1, the J call TRBJ2-7, with no clear D. The CDR3 protein is CASSDHQTFIRVGITYEQYF. As DNA, the CDR3 is TGTGCCAGCAGTGACCATCAAACCTTCATCCGCGTAGGAATCACCTACGAGCAGTACTTC.